This entry describes one T cell receptor beta chain. Antigen unknown. V dropped 3 bases and J dropped 6 bases, with 15 bases sitting between them. Germline CDR1 LNHDA, CDR2 SQIVND (reference sequence). This CDR3 is built from 14 residues. Sequenced by immunoSEQ multiplex PCR; TCRdb stores in-frame clones only, minus some. The sample carries approximately 2,000,000 clones, about 93% recorded once. This specimen belongs to a study of shared clonotypes between healthy human individuals. Study context: Researchers assigned three CD4 naive, three CD4 memory, two CD8 naive and one CD8 memory plate to each donor. The study, taken as a whole, reports: Genetic and exposure-history diversity was limited by the few donors. What rarefaction showed was incomplete sorted-subset sequencing despite large depth.

Naive-designated CD8 cells lacked CD45RO, were positively enriched for CCR7, and omitted terminally differentiated effector memory CD45RA+ cells. Caucasian adults residing in Nashville, Tennessee made up all the donors. This sequence joins TRBV19 and TRBJ2-7; D may be TRBD2 (5 bases). The clonotype comes from a man younger than 35 in good health. Some clones in this sample may be carry-over from other donors' samples. Sequenced input: naive CD8+ T cells from PBMCs. The CDR3 loop is CASSMRAGPVEQYF. DNA for the CDR3: TGTGCCAGTAGTATGAGGGCAGGACCCGTCGAGCAGTACTTC.